Presented here are 21 T cell receptor beta chains from one specimen sequenced in a study of metastatic and nonmetastatic thyroid tumors. TCRdb ran MiXCR on the PCR reads. The profile covers approximately 40,000 clones, with less than 60% appearing a single time and approximately 25% taken by the ten largest. Ahead of thyroid surgery, no patient had received treatment of any kind. The specimen sequenced was tumor tissue. The receptors shown here come from a male donor with papillary thyroid cancer or a benign thyroid nodule (not recorded which). Some clones in this sample may be carry-over from other donors' samples.

This chain joins TRBV4-1 and TRBJ2-7; D is unresolved. The germline V gene has CDR1 MGHRA and CDR2 YSYEKL. The V and J ends lost 3 bases and 5 bases respectively, with 17 bases between them. The CDR3 loop spans 15 amino acids. DNA for the CDR3: TGCGCCAGCAGCCAGCTCCACCCAGAGCGAGACGAGCAGTACTTC. Its translation: CASSQLHPERDEQYF.

The V gene is TRBV9, the J gene TRBJ2-1; D gene ambiguous. The CDR3 extends over 16 amino acids. Germline CDR1 and CDR2: SGDLS and YYNGEE. Deletions cut 4 bases from V and 5 bases from J, with 19 bases between. The DNA of the CDR3 is TGTGCCAGCAGCCCAGGTACGTCTATCGGCAACAATGAGCAGTTCTTC. Translated, it gives CASSPGTSIGNNEQFF.

This chain connects TRBV30 to TRBJ2-1, with TRBD1 identical over 7 bases. Looked up from germline, CDR1 is GTSNPN and CDR2 is SVGIG (reference sequence). V dropped 1 base and J dropped 7; count of bases not matched to a gene: 7. The CDR3 runs to 14 residues. The CDR3 sequence is CAWSAGQEGNEQFF. DNA of the CDR3: TGTGCCTGGAGTGCTGGACAGGAAGGGAATGAGCAGTTCTTC.

CDR3 nucleotide sequence: TGTGCCTGGATGAAGGGGTACGAGCAGTACTTC. Its translation is CAWMKGYEQYF. This chain joins TRBV30 and TRBJ2-7; a possible D gene is TRBD1 (5 bases). CDR3 size: 11 residues. The germline V gene has CDR1 GTSNPN and CDR2 SVGIG (reference sequence). The V end lost 4 bases, the J end lost 4 bases, and 8 bases lay between the germline ends.

The chain recombines TRBV7-2 with TRBJ2-7; D is perhaps TRBD2 (5 bases). This CDR3 is 13 amino acids long. Germline assignment: CDR1 SGHTA and CDR2 FQGNSA. Trimming removed 5 bases at V and 2 bases at J, with 10 bases between. Here the CDR3 reads CASSIRGTYEQYF. The CDR3 DNA follows: TGTGCCAGCAGCATCCGGGGTACCTACGAGCAGTACTTC.

The chain uses TRBV11-2 and TRBJ1-2; 8 positions agree with TRBD1. The CDR3 totals 15 residues. V was pared by 7 bases and J by 2 bases, with 9 bases of the junction left unmatched. Germline CDR1 is SGHAT and CDR2 is FQNNGV. The DNA for the CDR3 is TGTGCCAGCACCAGACCGGGACAGGAAAACTATGGCTACACCTTC. As protein: CASTRPGQENYGYTF.

This clone was picked up a small number of times. The rearrangement links TRBV28 to TRBJ2-1; D gene uncertain. CDR3 length: 14 residues. The germline CDR1 and CDR2 sequences are MDHEN and SYDVKM. Trimming stripped 4 bases from V and 2 bases from J, with 9 bases between. CDR3 sequence (DNA): TGTGCCAGCAGTTCGCCGGGTCCCTACAATGAGCAGTTCTTC. Its translation: CASSSPGPYNEQFF.

The table lists this clone with a few counts. The rearrangement uses TRBV30 and TRBJ2-2; TRBD2 matches at 8 bases. Germline CDR1 is GTSNPN and CDR2 is SVGIG (reference sequence). The CDR3 covers 15 residues. V gave up 0 bases and J gave up 6 bases; unmatched junction bases: 6. DNA for the CDR3: TGTGCCTGGAGTGTACGGCGGGGGGCAGCCGGGGAGCTGTTTTTT. Encoded protein: CAWSVRRGAAGELFF.

This chain joins TRBV28 and TRBJ1-6; the D is unclear. CDR1 and CDR2 (germline): MDHEN, SYDVKM. V was shortened by 5 bases and J by 4 bases, with 9 bases between the two germline ends. The length of the CDR3 is 14 residues. The CDR3 region has the DNA TGTGCCAGCAGTATTGGAGGGTATAATTCACCCCTCCACTTT. It encodes CASSIGGYNSPLHF.

The chain is built from TRBV18 and TRBJ2-3; D uncertain. The CDR3 is made up of 14 amino acids. The V gene lost 4 bases and the J gene lost 0 bases, with 8 bases spanning the gap. Germline lookup yields CDR1 KGHSH and CDR2 LQKENI. The CDR3 protein is CASSLTTSTDTQYF. CDR3 nucleotides: TGTGCCAGCTCACTTACAACTAGCACAGATACGCAGTATTTT.

This clone was counted once. The rearrangement joins TRBV20-1 to TRBJ2-7; 12 nucleotides agree with TRBD2. CDR1 DFQATT and CDR2 SNEGSKA come from the germline V gene (reference sequence). V lost 3 bases to trimming and J lost 1 base; unmatched junction nucleotides: 4. The CDR3 is made up of 15 amino acids. The CDR3 DNA reads as TGCAGTGCTAGTCCACTAGCGGGAGGATCCTACGAGCAGTACTTC. Protein product: CSASPLAGGSYEQYF.

This clone was counted a single time. The chain combines TRBV5-1 with TRBJ1-1, with D hard to call. The CDR3 loop spans 14 amino acids. Germline CDR1 reads SGHRS; CDR2 reads YFSETQ. V lost 0 bases to trimming and J lost 3 bases, with 9 bases between them. The CDR3 nucleotides are TGCGCCAGCAGCTTGGAGGGAACGGACACTGAAGCTTTCTTT. Its protein product is CASSLEGTDTEAFF.

This clone was detected only a few times. The chain uses TRBV6-5 and TRBJ2-7; 9 positions match TRBD2. Germline assignment: CDR1 MNHEY and CDR2 SVGAGI. V was pared by 5 bases and J by 0 bases, with 11 bases of the junction left unmatched. The CDR3 extends over 17 amino acids. The CDR3 region is CASSRLKTTSGSYEQYF. For the CDR3, the DNA is TGTGCCAGCAGTAGACTTAAAACGACTAGCGGCTCCTACGAGCAGTACTTC.

This rearrangement joins TRBV11-2 to TRBJ1-2; D is uncertain. Per germline, CDR1 SGHAT and CDR2 FQNNGV. V lost 0 bases and J lost 7, with 9 bases in between. CDR3 size: 13 residues. The CDR3 spells CASSLEVSGGYTF. CDR3 nucleotides: TGTGCCAGCAGCTTAGAGGTCTCGGGTGGCTACACCTTC.

This clone has only a few counts. This chain links TRBV6-6 with TRBJ1-6; a weak D match, TRBD1 (6 bases). Deletions cut 2 bases from V and 10 bases from J, with 15 bases between. This CDR3 has 15 residues. CDR1 is MNHNY and CDR2 is SVGAGI in the germline V gene (reference sequence). The CDR3 nucleotides read TGTGCCAGCAGTTACGCGACAGAGGGGGGATCACCCCTCCACTTT. Its protein product is CASSYATEGGSPLHF.

This clone has only a few counts. A much larger clone lies one base from this, so it may be a read error. Here the CDR3 DNA reads TGTTCCAGCAAGGGACTAGCGGGAGGGGGAAACACCGGGGAGCTGTTTTTT. This sequence encodes CSSKGLAGGGNTGELFF. V usage is TRBV28 and J usage is TRBJ2-2; 16 bases line up with TRBD2. The CDR3 is 17 amino acids. CDR1 and CDR2 (germline): MDHEN, SYDVKM.

The table lists this clone with a few counts. The genes are TRBV6-1 and TRBJ2-7, with 9 bases that match TRBD2. The CDR3 sequence is 13 residues long. The germline gives CDR1 MNHNS, CDR2 SASEGT. V lost 7 bases and J lost 5; bases outside the gene matches: 6. The CDR3 nucleotides are TGTGCCAGCATAGGGACTAGCTTGGACGAGCAGTACTTC. Translated, it gives CASIGTSLDEQYF.

This clone has only a few counts. CDR3 loop: CASSYSQKPIPSYEQYF. CDR3 DNA sequence: TGTGCCAGCAGTTACTCCCAAAAACCGATCCCCTCCTACGAGCAGTACTTC. This chain joins TRBV6-6 and TRBJ2-7, with D unclear. Germline V gives CDR1 MNHNY, CDR2 SVGAGI (reference sequence). Trimming removed 0 bases from V and 0 bases from J, with 15 bases in between. This CDR3 is 17 amino acids long.

The chain carries TRBV5-1 and TRBJ2-7; weak D call: TRBD2 (6 bases). V lost 0 bases to trimming and J lost 6 bases, with 16 bases between them. The CDR3 contains 15 residues. Per the germline V gene, CDR1 is SGHRS and CDR2 is YFSETQ. The CDR3 here is CASSLVLVEGREQYF. The CDR3 nucleotides are TGCGCCAGCAGCTTGGTATTGGTGGAGGGCCGCGAGCAGTACTTC.

A single count supports this clone. The chain combines TRBV18 with TRBJ2-7; no firm D call. CDR1 and CDR2 (germline): KGHSH, LQKENI. Trimming took 4 bases from V and 5 from J, leaving 9 bases between them. This CDR3 region has 12 residues. CDR3 residues: CASSLVAHEQYF. The CDR3 DNA follows: TGTGCCAGCTCACTGGTAGCCCACGAGCAGTACTTC.

CDR3 sequence: CASGGLGQVDNQPQHF. For the CDR3, the DNA is TGTGCCAGCGGGGGGTTGGGACAGGTGGATAATCAGCCCCAGCATTTT. This chain joins TRBV4-2 and TRBJ1-5; 8 bases are a match to TRBD1. The junction had 13 bases not matched to a gene; V was cut back by 8 bases and J by 4 bases. This CDR3 comprises 16 residues. The germline CDR1 and CDR2 sequences are LGHNA and YNFKEQ.